The rows below give T cell receptor beta chains drawn from one sample of a study of blood T cell repertoires in COVID-19. TCRdb keeps only in-frame clones here, not all; method: immunoSEQ multiplex PCR. In the table there are around 360,000 clones, more than 70% of which are singletons. Sequences were obtained from PBMCs or T cells enriched from blood (not recorded which). Receptors originate from a man aged 40-55 years in a cohort exposed to, infected with or recovered from COVID-19 (not recorded which). Each CDR3 is given with its conserved first and last residue. A D gene is named only where the DNA matches it firmly. Clone size, where shown, is once, few, many, or a class for clones that have expanded.

-,-,TRBJ2-2,TRBV30,CAWEQGAAGELFF,TGTGCCTGGGAACAGGGCGCAGCCGGGGAGCTGTTTTTT
-,-,TRBJ1-4,TRBV28,CASWGTTNEKLFF,TGTGCCAGCTGGGGCACAACTAATGAAAAACTGTTTTTT
few,-,TRBJ1-1,TRBV2,CASRIDRNTEAFF,TGTGCCAGCAGGATTGACAGGAACACTGAAGCTTTCTTT
-,-,TRBJ1-2,TRBV3-1/TRBV3-2,CASSTGNYGYTF,TGTGCCAGCTCAACAGGGAACTATGGCTACACCTTC
-,TRBD2,TRBJ2-2,TRBV10-1,CASREGTSDGELFF,TGCGCCAGCAGGGAAGGGACTAGCGACGGGGAGCTGTTTTTT
-,TRBD2,TRBJ2-1,TRBV6-1,CASSEAPGSGRGGEQFF,TGTGCCAGCAGTGAAGCGCCCGGTAGCGGGAGAGGCGGGGAGCAGTTCTTC
-,-,TRBJ2-7,TRBV4-1,CASSQVAGSYEQYF,TGCGCCAGCAGCCAAGTTGCCGGGAGCTACGAGCAGTACTTC
once,-,TRBJ1-3,TRBV7-8,CASTWGSSGNTIYF,TGTGCCAGCACCTGGGGCAGCTCTGGAAACACCATATATTTT
-,TRBD1,TRBJ1-6,TRBV3-1/TRBV3-2,CASSQGQGRLVRSPLHF,TGTGCCAGCAGTCAGGGACAGGGACGGCTTGTTCGTTCACCCCTCCACTTT
-,-,TRBJ1-1,TRBV25-1,CASSQQGYTEAFF,TGTGCCAGCAGCCAGCAGGGCTACACTGAAGCTTTCTTT
-,-,TRBJ2-7,TRBV10-3,CAISDQYEQYF,TGTGCCATCAGTGACCAATACGAGCAGTACTTC
-,-,TRBJ1-1,TRBV5-1,CASSLGGGKWNTEAFF,TGCGCCAGCAGCTTGGGCGGGGGTAAGTGGAACACTGAAGCTTTCTTT
-,TRBD2,TRBJ2-7,TRBV5-1,CASSLGLFETSPYEQYF,TGCGCCAGCAGCTTGGGTCTCTTCGAGACTAGCCCATACGAGCAGTACTTC
-,TRBD1,TRBJ2-1,TRBV5-1,CASSQAGTGRDEQFF,TGCGCCAGCAGCCAGGCCGGGACAGGGAGGGATGAGCAGTTCTTC
-,-,TRBJ2-7,TRBV5-8,CATPKRYAYEQYF,TGTGCCACCCCCAAGCGCTACGCCTACGAGCAGTACTTC
-,-,TRBJ1-2,TRBV10-3,CAISADSLYGYTF,TGTGCCATCAGTGCCGACAGCCTTTATGGCTACACCTTC
once,-,TRBJ2-3,TRBV7-2,CASSLRGADTQYF,TGTGCCAGCAGCTTGCGGGGCGCGGATACGCAGTATTTT
-,TRBD2,TRBJ2-1,TRBV27,CASRRDTGTSGRNEQFF,TGTGCCAGCAGGAGAGACACCGGGACTAGCGGGAGGAATGAGCAGTTCTTC
-,TRBD1,TRBJ2-7,TRBV7-8,CASSLVGTGLGEQYF,TGTGCCAGCAGCTTAGTCGGGACAGGGTTGGGGGAGCAGTACTTC
-,-,TRBJ2-7,TRBV2,CASSERGTSYEQYF,TGTGCCAGCAGTGAACGGGGTACCTCCTACGAGCAGTACTTC
-,TRBD1,TRBJ1-2,TRBV27,CASRPTGTGAYKYTF,TGTGCCAGCAGACCCACCGGGACAGGGGCCTACAAATACACCTTC
few,TRBD2,TRBJ2-4,TRBV18,CASSPLSSGLKNIQYF,TGTGCCAGCTCACCACTGTCTAGCGGTCTCAAAAACATTCAGTACTTC
-,TRBD2,TRBJ2-1,TRBV11-2,CASSLGLAGVGQFF,TGTGCCAGCAGCTTAGGACTAGCGGGGGTCGGGCAGTTCTTC
few,TRBD1,TRBJ1-2,TRBV5-1,CASSLDMGQDGYTF,TGCGCCAGCAGCTTGGATATGGGACAGGATGGCTACACCTTC